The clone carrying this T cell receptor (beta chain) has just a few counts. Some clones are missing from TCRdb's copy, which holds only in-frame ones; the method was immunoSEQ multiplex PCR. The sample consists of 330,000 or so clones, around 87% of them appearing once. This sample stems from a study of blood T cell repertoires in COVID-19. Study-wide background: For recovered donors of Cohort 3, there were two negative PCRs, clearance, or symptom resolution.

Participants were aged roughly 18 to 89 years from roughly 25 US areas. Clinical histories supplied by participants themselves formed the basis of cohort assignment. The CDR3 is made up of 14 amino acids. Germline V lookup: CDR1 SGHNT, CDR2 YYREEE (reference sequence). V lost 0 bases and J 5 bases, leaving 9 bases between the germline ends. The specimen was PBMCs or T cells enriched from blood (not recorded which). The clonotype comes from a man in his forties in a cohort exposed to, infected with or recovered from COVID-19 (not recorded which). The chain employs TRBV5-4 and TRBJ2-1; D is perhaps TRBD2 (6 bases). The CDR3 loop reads CASSLGGVNNEQFF. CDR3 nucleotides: TGTGCCAGCAGCTTGGGGGGGGTTAACAATGAGCAGTTCTTC.